This T cell receptor (beta chain) stems from a study of blood T cell repertoires in COVID-19. Overall study context: Sites in the United States, Italy and Spain provided acute and convalescent COVID-19 samples. PBMCs, B-cell-depleted T cells, or T cells provided the cDNA or gDNA that made up the material.

V dropped 2 bases and J dropped 6; count of bases not matched to a gene: 8. The CDR3 extends over 16 amino acids. Germline assignment: CDR1 SGDLS and CDR2 YYNGEE. This clone occurred many times. Cohort assignment relied on participant-reported clinical history. Method: immunoSEQ multiplex PCR; TCRdb's copy keeps in-frame clones and lacks some. This repertoire shows nearly 250,000 clones, roughly 85% found once; its top ten account for 9.1%. Sequencing used PBMCs or T cells enriched from blood (not recorded which). The gene calls are TRBV9 and TRBJ2-2; 9 bases fit TRBD1. The receptor was isolated from a woman aged 50 to 60 with acute COVID-19. The CDR3 region has the DNA TGTGCCAGCAGCGTGGGACAGGGAATTACCCCCGGGGAGCTGTTTTTT. It codes for CASSVGQGITPGELFF.